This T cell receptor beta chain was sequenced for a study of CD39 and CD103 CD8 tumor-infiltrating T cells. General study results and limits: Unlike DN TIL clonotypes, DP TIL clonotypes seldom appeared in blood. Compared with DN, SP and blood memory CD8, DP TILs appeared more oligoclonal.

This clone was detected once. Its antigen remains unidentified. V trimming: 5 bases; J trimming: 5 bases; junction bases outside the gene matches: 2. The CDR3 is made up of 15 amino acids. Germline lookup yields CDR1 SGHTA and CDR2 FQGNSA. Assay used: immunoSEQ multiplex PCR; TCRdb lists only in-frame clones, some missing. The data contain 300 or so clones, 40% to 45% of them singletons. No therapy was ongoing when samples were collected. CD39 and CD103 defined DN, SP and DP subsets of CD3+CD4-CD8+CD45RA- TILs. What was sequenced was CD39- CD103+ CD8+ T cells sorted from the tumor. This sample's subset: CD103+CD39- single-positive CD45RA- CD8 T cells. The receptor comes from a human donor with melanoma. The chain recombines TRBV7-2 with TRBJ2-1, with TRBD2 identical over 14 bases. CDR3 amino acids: CASSLTSGRDNEQFF. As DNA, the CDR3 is TGTGCCAGCAGCCTGACTAGCGGGAGGGACAATGAGCAGTTCTTC.